This is a list of T cell receptor beta chains from one sample in a study of T cell responses to AZD1222 COVID-19 vaccine. The method was immunoSEQ multiplex PCR; TCRdb's version includes in-frame clones alone and lacks a portion of them. The sample contains 95,000 to 150,000 clones, around 91% of which appear only once. The sequencing used peripheral blood, collected on day 0 of AZD1222 vaccination. The origin of the receptors is an adult in good health. CDR3s include the opening cysteine and the closing phenylalanine or tryptophan. A D gene is named only where the DNA matches it firmly. Clone sizes are given selectively: once, few, many, or a class where the clone is expanded.

clone size	V gene	D gene	J gene	CDR3 DNA	CDR3 protein
.	TRBV7-8	.	TRBJ2-3	TGTGCCAGCTCCCAAACAGATACGCAGTATTTT	CASSQTDTQYF
.	TRBV7-2	TRBD2	TRBJ2-5	TGTGCCAGCAGCTTAGTCACCCTTCTAGCGGGAGTAGCAGAGACCCAGTACTTC	CASSLVTLLAGVAETQYF
.	TRBV28	.	TRBJ1-4	TGTGCCAGCAGTGGACCGTATGAAAAACTGTTTTTT	CASSGPYEKLFF
.	TRBV28	.	TRBJ1-2	TGTGCCAGCAGTTTCCCAGGGAATGGCTACACCTTC	CASSFPGNGYTF
.	TRBV19	TRBD1	TRBJ2-7	TGTGCCAGTAGTTCCCTGCCCCCCACAGGGGGCCTAGACGAGCAGTACTTC	CASSSLPPTGGLDEQYF
.	TRBV28	.	TRBJ2-7	TGTGCCAGCAGTCCCGGGGAATCCTACGAGCAGTACTTC	CASSPGESYEQYF
.	TRBV3-1/TRBV3-2	.	TRBJ1-5	TGTGCCAGCAGGCCGACAGTCTACAATCAGCCCCAGCATTTT	CASRPTVYNQPQHF
.	TRBV12-3/TRBV12-4	.	TRBJ1-5	TGTGCCAGCAGCTATAGCAATCAGCCCCAGCATTTT	CASSYSNQPQHF
once	TRBV2	.	TRBJ2-3	TGTGCCAGCAGTAAGACAGATACGCAGTATTTT	CASSKTDTQYF
.	TRBV27	TRBD1	TRBJ1-1	TGTGCCAGCAGTTTATCGACAGGGGTTGTTGCTTTCTTT	CASSLSTGVVAFF
few	TRBV24-1	TRBD2	TRBJ2-2	TGTGCCACCAGTGATTTACTAGCGTCCGCGAACACCGGGGAGCTGTTTTTT	CATSDLLASANTGELFF
.	TRBV6-2/TRBV6-3	TRBD2	TRBJ2-1	TGTGCCAGCAGTTCCCGACCGGGACTAGCGACTCAAAGCTCCTACAATGAGCAGTTCTTC	CASSSRPGLATQSSYNEQFF
.	TRBV10-3	TRBD2	TRBJ2-1	TGTGCCATCAGTGAGTATCGCGGCGGGAGGGCCTACAATGAGCAGTTCTTC	CAISEYRGGRAYNEQFF
.	TRBV28	TRBD1	TRBJ1-2	TGTGCCAGCAGTCCTTCACCCCTCCAGGACAGGGGGATAATGGTCTATGGCTACACCTTC	CASSPSPLQDRGIMVYGYTF
.	TRBV19	.	TRBJ1-5	TGTGCCAGTGGGAGGAGGGGTAATCAGCCCCAGCATTTT	CASGRRGNQPQHF
.	TRBV21-1	.	TRBJ1-5	TGTGCCAGCAGCAATCTCGCGCCCGGACGGAGTCAGCCCCAGCATTTT	CASSNLAPGRSQPQHF
.	TRBV5-1	.	TRBJ1-5	TGCGCCAGCAGCTTGGACGGGGGCAGCAGTCAGCCCCAGCATTTT	CASSLDGGSSQPQHF
.	TRBV7-2	TRBD2	TRBJ2-1	TGTGCCAGCAACCCGACTAGCGCTCGCTCCTACAATGAGCAGTTCTTC	CASNPTSARSYNEQFF
.	TRBV4-3	.	TRBJ2-2	TGCGCCAGCAGCCCGGGCAGGCCCACCGGGGAGCTGTTTTTT	CASSPGRPTGELFF
once	TRBV30	.	TRBJ2-3	TGTGCCTGGAGTCACTCAGCTACGCAGTATTTT	CAWSHSATQYF
once	TRBV9	.	TRBJ1-1	TGTGCCAGCAGCGTAGTGCGGGAGATCACTGAAGCTTTCTTT	CASSVVREITEAFF
.	TRBV28	.	TRBJ2-1	TGTGCCAGCAGTCCTTCTACATCACCGGGAGACAGGGACCATGAGCAGTTCTTC	CASSPSTSPGDRDHEQFF
.	TRBV7-9	.	TRBJ2-1	TGTGCCAGCAGCACCCGACTAGACGAGCAGTTCTTC	CASSTRLDEQFF
.	TRBV5-1	TRBD2	TRBJ2-7	TGCGCCAGCAGCCGCACGACTAGCGGGGGGGCCTCCTACGAGCAGTACTTC	CASSRTTSGGASYEQYF
.	TRBV7-3	.	TRBJ2-5	TGTGCCAGCAGCGAATCCCTGCGGGAGACCCAGTACTTC	CASSESLRETQYF
.	TRBV3-1/TRBV3-2	TRBD2	TRBJ2-7	TGTGCCAGCAGCCAATCGACTAGCGGGAGCTCCTACGAGCAGTACTTC	CASSQSTSGSSYEQYF
.	TRBV4-3	.	TRBJ2-3	TGCGCCAGCAGCCAGGGTTGGCCGATTTCCACCGCGGGAGATACGCAGTATTTT	CASSQGWPISTAGDTQYF
.	TRBV11-3	TRBD1	TRBJ2-1	TGTGCCAGCAGCTTAGATGGGACAGGCGTTGAGCAGTTCTTC	CASSLDGTGVEQFF
.	TRBV6-2/TRBV6-3	.	TRBJ1-2	TGTGCCAGCAGCTCCGCCGGGGCAGCTAACTATGGCTACACCTTC	CASSSAGAANYGYTF
few	TRBV7-9	.	TRBJ1-4	TGTGCCAGCAGCCCTGGGGGGGCAACTAATGAAAAACTGTTTTTT	CASSPGGATNEKLFF
.	TRBV11-1	TRBD1	TRBJ2-7	TGTGCCAGCAGCGGACAGGGTCCCTACGAGCAGTACTTC	CASSGQGPYEQYF
.	TRBV11-3	.	TRBJ2-3	TGTGCCAGCAGCTTAGATCAACCTGGGGTAGGGGGGCCAGATACGCAGTATTTT	CASSLDQPGVGGPDTQYF
.	TRBV18	.	TRBJ1-4	TGTGCCAGCTCACTCCGACCCGGGACTCTGCTAGGTGAAAAACTGTTTTTT	CASSLRPGTLLGEKLFF
.	TRBV7-2	TRBD1	TRBJ1-1	TGTGCCAGCAGGCGCTCCCCCCCAGGGGGGAACACTGAAGCTTTCTTT	CASRRSPPGGNTEAFF
.	TRBV9	TRBD2	TRBJ2-3	TGTGCCAGCAGCAATCTTAAGCGGGAGTGGGCAGATACGCAGTATTTT	CASSNLKREWADTQYF
.	TRBV29-1	TRBD1	TRBJ1-1	TGCAGCGTTTCACAGGGGTCTGAAGCTTTCTTT	CSVSQGSEAFF
.	TRBV6-2/TRBV6-3	TRBD1	TRBJ2-7	TGTGCCAGCAGTGACAGGGGCCCCTACGAGCAGTACTTC	CASSDRGPYEQYF
.	TRBV15	TRBD1	TRBJ1-2	TGTGCCACCAGCGGTTACAGGGGGGACTATGGCTACACCTTC	CATSGYRGDYGYTF
.	TRBV12-3/TRBV12-4	.	TRBJ2-1	TGTGCCAGCAGTTTAGGACAGGGACTGTTCTTC	CASSLGQGLFF
.	TRBV3-1/TRBV3-2	TRBD2	TRBJ2-1	TGTGCCAGCAGCGCCCGGACTAGCGGGAGGCCCTCCTACAATGAGCAGTTCTTC	CASSARTSGRPSYNEQFF
.	TRBV6-5	.	TRBJ1-4	TGTGCCAGCGGCGATGGACACCCTAATGAAAAACTGTTTTTT	CASGDGHPNEKLFF
.	TRBV27	TRBD2	TRBJ2-1	TGTGCCAGCAGTCCCGGACTAGCGGGGGGGCAAGAGCAGTTCTTC	CASSPGLAGGQEQFF
once	TRBV10-3	.	TRBJ1-2	TGTGCCATCAGTGAGATTGAGGAGGGGCGCTCCTATGGCTACACCTTC	CAISEIEEGRSYGYTF
.	TRBV5-6	.	TRBJ2-3	TGTGCCAGCAGCGGGCTAGCTATGGCAGATACGCAGTATTTT	CASSGLAMADTQYF
.	TRBV3-1/TRBV3-2	.	TRBJ2-1	TGTGCCAGCAGCCAGGGGGGGCCCTACAATGAGCAGTTCTTC	CASSQGGPYNEQFF
.	TRBV7-9	.	TRBJ2-7	TGTGCCAGCAGCTTAGACAGGGCCGGGAACGAGCAGTACTTC	CASSLDRAGNEQYF
.	TRBV19	.	TRBJ1-3	TGTGCCAGTAGTAAATCAGGGTTCCGTGAGCTCTCTGGAAACACCATATATTTT	CASSKSGFRELSGNTIYF
.	TRBV14	TRBD1	TRBJ1-1	TGTGCCAGCAGCCTGTGGACAGGGGTGACCACTGAAGCTTTCTTT	CASSLWTGVTTEAFF
.	TRBV18	TRBD2	TRBJ2-7	TGTGCCAGCTCACCACTACAAGGACTAGCGGGAGGTGAGCAGTACTTC	CASSPLQGLAGGEQYF
.	TRBV5-1	.	TRBJ1-5	TGCGCCAGCAGCTTGGACGGGCATCAGCCCCAGCATTTT	CASSLDGHQPQHF
.	TRBV7-2	.	TRBJ1-1	TGTGCCAGCAGCTTAGCGCTCCGGGGGCCCACTGAAGCTTTCTTT	CASSLALRGPTEAFF
.	TRBV7-2	.	TRBJ1-2	TGTGCCAGCAGCACCCGGACGGGAAACTATGGCTACACCTTC	CASSTRTGNYGYTF
.	TRBV11-2	.	TRBJ2-7	TGTGCCAGCAGCTTAGTAGCGGACGAGCAGTACTTC	CASSLVADEQYF
.	TRBV29-1	.	TRBJ2-7	TGCAGCGTTGAGGGGCAGACCTACGAGCAGTACTTC	CSVEGQTYEQYF